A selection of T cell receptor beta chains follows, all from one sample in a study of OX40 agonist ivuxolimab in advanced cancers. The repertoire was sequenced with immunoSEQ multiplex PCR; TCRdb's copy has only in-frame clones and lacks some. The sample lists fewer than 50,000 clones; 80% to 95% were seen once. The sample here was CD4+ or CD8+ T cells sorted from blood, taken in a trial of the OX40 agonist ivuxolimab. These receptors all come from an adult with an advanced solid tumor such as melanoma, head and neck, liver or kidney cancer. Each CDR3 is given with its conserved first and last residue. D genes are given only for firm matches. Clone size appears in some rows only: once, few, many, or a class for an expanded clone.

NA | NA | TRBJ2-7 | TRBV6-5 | TGTGCCAGCAGCGGGGGATACGAGCAGTACTTC | CASSGGYEQYF
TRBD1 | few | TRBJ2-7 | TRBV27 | TGTGCCAGCAGTTCTTTGGGGGGAGGGACAGGGACACTCTACGAGCAGTACTTC | CASSSLGGGTGTLYEQYF
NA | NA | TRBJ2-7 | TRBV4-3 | TGCGCCAGCAGCCAAGATGCTAGAGCCTACGAGCAGTACTTC | CASSQDARAYEQYF
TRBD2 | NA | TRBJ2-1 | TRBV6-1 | TGTGCCAGCAGTCTTCTAGCGGGAGGGCCCGATGAGCAGTTCTTC | CASSLLAGGPDEQFF
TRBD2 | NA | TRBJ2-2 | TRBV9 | TGTGCCAGCAGCGCGGAACCGGGACTAGCGGAAACCGGGGAGCTGTTTTTT | CASSAEPGLAETGELFF
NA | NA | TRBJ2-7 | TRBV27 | TGTGCCAGCAGCCCGGGACTTCCAGGAGGCGGTCAGTACTTC | CASSPGLPGGGQYF
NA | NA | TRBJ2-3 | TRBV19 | TGTGCCAGTAGTATTGTGGCAGGGACTAGCACAGATACGCAGTATTTT | CASSIVAGTSTDTQYF
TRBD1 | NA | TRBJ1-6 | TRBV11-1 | TGTGCCAGCAGCTCTTACCCAGGGGGCGCCTATAATTCACCCCTCCACTTT | CASSSYPGGAYNSPLHF
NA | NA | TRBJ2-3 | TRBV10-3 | TGTGCCACCCAGGGCTGGGGCACAGATACGCAGTATTTT | CATQGWGTDTQYF
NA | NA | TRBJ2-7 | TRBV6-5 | TGTGCCAGCAGTTTTCCCCTTGTACGAGGGCAGTACTTC | CASSFPLVRGQYF
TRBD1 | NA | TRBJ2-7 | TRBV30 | TGTGCCTGGAGTGGGACAGGGTACGAGCAGTACTTC | CAWSGTGYEQYF
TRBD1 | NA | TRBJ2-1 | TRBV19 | TGTGCCAGTAGTAACGATCCGACAGGGGGCTCCTACAATGAGCAGTTCTTC | CASSNDPTGGSYNEQFF
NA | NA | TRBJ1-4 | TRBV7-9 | TGTGCCAGCAGCGTAAGCGGAACTAATGAAAAACTGTTTTTT | CASSVSGTNEKLFF
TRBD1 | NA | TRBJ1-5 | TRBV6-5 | TGTGCCAGCAGCCGGGGACAGTATCAGCCCCAGCATTTT | CASSRGQYQPQHF
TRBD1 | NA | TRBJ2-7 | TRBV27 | TGTGCCAGCAGTTTAGGGACAGGCGGGGAGCAGTACTTC | CASSLGTGGEQYF
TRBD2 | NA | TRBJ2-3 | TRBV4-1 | TGCGCCAGCAGCCCAGCGGGAGATACAGATACGCAGTATTTT | CASSPAGDTDTQYF
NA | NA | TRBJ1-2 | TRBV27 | TGTGCCAGCAGCTTAACAGTAAACTATGGCTACACCTTC | CASSLTVNYGYTF
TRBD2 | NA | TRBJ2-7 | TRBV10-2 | TGCGCCAGCAGTGCCGGGACTAGCCCCTACGAGCAGTACTTC | CASSAGTSPYEQYF
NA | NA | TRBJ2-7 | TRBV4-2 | TGTGCCAGCGGGCGGACCCCGGGAACCTACGAGCAGTACTTC | CASGRTPGTYEQYF